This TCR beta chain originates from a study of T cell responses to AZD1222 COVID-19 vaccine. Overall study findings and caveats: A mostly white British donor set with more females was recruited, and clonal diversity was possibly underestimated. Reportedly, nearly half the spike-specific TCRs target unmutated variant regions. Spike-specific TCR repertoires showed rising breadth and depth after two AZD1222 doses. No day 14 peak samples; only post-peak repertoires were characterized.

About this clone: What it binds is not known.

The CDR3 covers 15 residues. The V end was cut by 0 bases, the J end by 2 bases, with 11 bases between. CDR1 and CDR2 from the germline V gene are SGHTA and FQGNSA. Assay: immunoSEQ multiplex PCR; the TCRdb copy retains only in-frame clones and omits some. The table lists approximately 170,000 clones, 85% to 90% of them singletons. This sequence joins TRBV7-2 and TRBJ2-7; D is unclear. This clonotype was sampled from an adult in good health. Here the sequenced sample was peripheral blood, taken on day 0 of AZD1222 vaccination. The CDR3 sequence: CASSLASGYTYEQYF. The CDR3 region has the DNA TGTGCCAGCAGCTTAGCGTCCGGATATACCTACGAGCAGTACTTC. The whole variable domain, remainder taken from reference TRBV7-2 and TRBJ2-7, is GAGVSQSPSNKVTEKGKDVELRCDPISGHTALYWYRQSLGQGLEFLIYFQGNSAPDKSGLPSDRFSAERTGGSVSTLTIQRTQQEDSAVYLCASSLASGYTYEQYFGPGTRLTVT.